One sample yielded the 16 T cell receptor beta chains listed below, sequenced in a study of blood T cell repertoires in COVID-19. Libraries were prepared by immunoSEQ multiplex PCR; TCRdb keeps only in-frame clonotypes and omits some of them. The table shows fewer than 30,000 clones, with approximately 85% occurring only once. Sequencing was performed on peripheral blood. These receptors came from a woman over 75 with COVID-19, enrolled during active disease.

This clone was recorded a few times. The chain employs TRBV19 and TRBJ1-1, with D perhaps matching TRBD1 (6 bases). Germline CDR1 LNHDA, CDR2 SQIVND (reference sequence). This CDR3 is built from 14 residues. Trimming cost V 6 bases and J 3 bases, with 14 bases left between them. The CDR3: CASRDRRRDTEAFF. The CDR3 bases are TGTGCCAGTAGGGACAGAAGAAGGGACACTGAAGCTTTCTTT.

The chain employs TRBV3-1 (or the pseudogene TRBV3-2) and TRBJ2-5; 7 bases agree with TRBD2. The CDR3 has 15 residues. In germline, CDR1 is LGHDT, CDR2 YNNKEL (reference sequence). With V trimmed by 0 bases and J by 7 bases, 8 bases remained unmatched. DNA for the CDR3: TGTGCCAGCAGCCAAGATGGGCAGCGGGGCATGACCCAGTACTTC. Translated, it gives CASSQDGQRGMTQYF.

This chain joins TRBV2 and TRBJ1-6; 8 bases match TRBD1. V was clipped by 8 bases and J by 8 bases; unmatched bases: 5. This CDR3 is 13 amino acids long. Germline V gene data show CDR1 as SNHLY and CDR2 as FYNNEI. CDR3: CASRGQGDSPLHF. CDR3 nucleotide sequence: TGTGCCAGCCGAGGACAGGGTGATTCACCCCTCCACTTT.

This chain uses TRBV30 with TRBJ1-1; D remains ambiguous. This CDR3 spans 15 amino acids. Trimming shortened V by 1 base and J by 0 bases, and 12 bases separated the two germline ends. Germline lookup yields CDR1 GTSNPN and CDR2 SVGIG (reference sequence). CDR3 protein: CAWSEAALMNTEAFF. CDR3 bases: TGTGCCTGGAGTGAGGCGGCCCTCATGAACACTGAAGCTTTCTTT.

Written as DNA, the CDR3 is TGTGCCAGCAGTTATACCTCGGGGGCAGATACGCAGTATTTT. As protein: CASSYTSGADTQYF. The rearrangement links TRBV7-2 to TRBJ2-3, with D possibly being TRBD2 (6 bases). Germline CDR1 and CDR2: SGHTA and FQGNSA. Trimming took 6 bases from V and 4 from J, leaving 14 bases between them. The length of the CDR3 is 14 residues.

This CDR3 reads CASSRQGVHYGYTF. The CDR3 DNA is TGTGCCAGTAGTAGACAGGGGGTCCACTATGGCTACACCTTC. The chain employs TRBV19 and TRBJ1-2, with TRBD1 matching 9 bases. The trim removed 4 bases at V and 3 bases at J, leaving 3 bases unmatched. Per germline, CDR1 LNHDA and CDR2 SQIVND (reference sequence). The CDR3 runs to 14 residues.

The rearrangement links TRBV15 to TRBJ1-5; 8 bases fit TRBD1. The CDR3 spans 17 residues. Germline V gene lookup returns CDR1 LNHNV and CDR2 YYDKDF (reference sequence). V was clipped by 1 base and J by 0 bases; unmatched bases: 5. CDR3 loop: CATSRGTGTHSNQPQHF. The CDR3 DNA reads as TGTGCCACCAGCAGAGGGACAGGGACCCATAGCAATCAGCCCCAGCATTTT.

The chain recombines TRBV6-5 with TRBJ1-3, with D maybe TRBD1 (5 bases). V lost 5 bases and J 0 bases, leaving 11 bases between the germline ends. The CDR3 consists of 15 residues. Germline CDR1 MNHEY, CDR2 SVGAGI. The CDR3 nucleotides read TGTGCCAGCAGTCATGACAGAGACTCTGGAAACACCATATATTTT. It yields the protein CASSHDRDSGNTIYF.

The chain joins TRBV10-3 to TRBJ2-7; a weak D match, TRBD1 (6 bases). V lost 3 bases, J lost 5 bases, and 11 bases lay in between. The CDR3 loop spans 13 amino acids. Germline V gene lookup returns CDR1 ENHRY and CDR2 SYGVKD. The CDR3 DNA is TGTGCCATCAGTGATCACAGGGAAAACGAGCAGTACTTC. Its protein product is CAISDHRENEQYF.

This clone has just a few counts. The CDR3 DNA reads as TGTGCCAGCAGCCCGGGACTAGCTTTCTCCTACGAGCAGTACTTC. Its translation: CASSPGLAFSYEQYF. The chain links TRBV25-1 to TRBJ2-7, with 9 bases fitting TRBD2. The CDR3 sequence is 15 residues long. The germline CDR1 and CDR2 sequences are MGHDK and SYGVNS. Trimming removed 6 bases from V and 0 bases from J; junction bases left unmatched: 6.

CDR3 region: CASSEQGVNEQFF. For the CDR3, the DNA is TGTGCCAGCAGTGAACAGGGGGTGAATGAGCAGTTCTTC. V and J are TRBV6-1 and TRBJ2-1; TRBD1 aligns across 7 bases. The CDR3 extends over 13 amino acids. Germline CDR1 MNHNS, CDR2 SASEGT. The J segment lost 7 bases and the V segment lost 2 bases, leaving 2 bases of the junction unmatched.

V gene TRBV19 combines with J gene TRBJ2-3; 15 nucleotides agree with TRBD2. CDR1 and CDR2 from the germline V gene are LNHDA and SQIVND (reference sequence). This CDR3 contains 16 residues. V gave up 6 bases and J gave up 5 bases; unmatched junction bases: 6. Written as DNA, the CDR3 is TGTGCCAGTAGCCGGGGACTAGCGGGGGGACAAGATACGCAGTATTTT. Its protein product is CASSRGLAGGQDTQYF. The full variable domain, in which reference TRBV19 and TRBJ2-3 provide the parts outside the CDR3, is DGGITQSPKYLFRKEGQNVTLSCEQNLNHDAMYWYRQDPGQGLRLIYYSQIVNDFQKGDIAEGYSVSREKKESFPLTVTSAQKNPTAFYLCASSRGLAGGQDTQYFGPGTRLTVL.

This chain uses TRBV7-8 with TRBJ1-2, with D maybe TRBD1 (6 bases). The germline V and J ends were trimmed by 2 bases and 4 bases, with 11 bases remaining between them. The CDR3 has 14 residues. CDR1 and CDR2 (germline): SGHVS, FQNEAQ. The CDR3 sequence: CASSLSGTPYGYTF. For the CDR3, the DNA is TGTGCCAGCAGCTTATCCGGGACACCCTATGGCTACACCTTC.

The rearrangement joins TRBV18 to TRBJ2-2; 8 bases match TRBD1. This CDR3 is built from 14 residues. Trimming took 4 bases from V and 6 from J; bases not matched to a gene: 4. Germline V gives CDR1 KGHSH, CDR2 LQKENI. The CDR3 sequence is CASSRPGGSGELFF. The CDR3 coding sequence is TGTGCCAGCTCACGTCCAGGGGGCTCCGGGGAGCTGTTTTTT.

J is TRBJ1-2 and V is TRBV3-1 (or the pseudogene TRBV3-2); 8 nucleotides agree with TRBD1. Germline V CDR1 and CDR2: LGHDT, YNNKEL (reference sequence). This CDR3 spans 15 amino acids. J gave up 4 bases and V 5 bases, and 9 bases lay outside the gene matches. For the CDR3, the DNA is TGTGCCAGCAGCGAATCGGACAGGGCAGGCTATGGCTACACCTTC. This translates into CASSESDRAGYGYTF.

CDR3 in amino acids: CASSRQGNYGYTF. In nucleotides, the CDR3 is TGTGCCAGCAGTCGACAGGGAAACTATGGCTACACCTTC. This sequence joins TRBV12-3 or TRBV12-4 and TRBJ1-2, with 7 bases lining up with TRBD1. V lost 5 bases, J lost 2 bases, and 2 bases stayed unmatched. This CDR3 spans 13 amino acids.